This TCR beta chain was found in a study of early T cells in non-severe SARS-CoV-2 infection. Across the study: Chains stayed unpaired after sequencing of bulk RNA from unsorted whole blood. Study-wide results and caveats: CD4 and private specificities were missed by VDJdb matching, which favored anti-spike CD8 responses.

This clonotype was picked up many times. What it binds is not known. Researchers attached unique molecular identifiers to individual cDNA molecules. In TCRdb, the 5' RACE reads were re-called with MiXCR into one record per CDR3 protein. The sample carries tens of thousands of distinct CDR3 sequences, 5% recorded once. The clonotype comes from an adult who was a healthcare worker with PCR-confirmed SARS-CoV-2 infection or an uninfected control (not recorded which). The sample was whole blood, taken at baseline.

The CDR3 protein is CASSYSGTELYGYTF. CDR3 DNA sequence: TGTGCCAGCAGTTACTCAGGGACAGAACTCTATGGCTACACCTTC. V is TRBV6-6 and J is TRBJ1-2, with 7 bases identical to TRBD1. Germline CDR1 is MNHNY and CDR2 is SVGAGI (reference sequence). The CDR3 extends over 15 amino acids. Losses at the gene ends were 0 bases for V and 4 bases for J; bases not matched to a gene: 5.